This TCR beta chain was retrieved from a study of T cell changes during pregnancy in multiple sclerosis. The assay was immunoSEQ multiplex PCR, and TCRdb's table has in-frame clones only and misses some. The sample lists fewer than 70,000 clones; more than 75% were seen once. Sequencing input: peripheral blood from another person, used as feeder cells. The source of this sequence is a human donor whose cells served as feeder cells for cultures in a pregnancy study.

CDR3 in amino acids: CAISRQENQPQHF. The DNA for the CDR3 is TGTGCCATCAGTCGACAGGAAAATCAGCCCCAGCATTTT. This chain links TRBV10-3 with TRBJ1-5; tentatively, D is TRBD1 (6 bases). Germline V gene lookup returns CDR1 ENHRY and CDR2 SYGVKD. Trimming left V 5 bases short and J 4 bases short, with 9 bases between. CDR3 length: 13 residues.